This T cell receptor beta chain stems from a study of blood T cell repertoires in COVID-19. Study overall: Some COVID-19 samples were acute and others convalescent; all came from the United States, Italy and Spain. PBMCs, B-cell-depleted T cells, or T cells were the source of the cDNA or gDNA that made up the material.

In the original workflow: Amplifying reference gene primers gave estimates of nucleated cell counts. TCRdb's copy holds only in-frame clones and misses some; the assay was immunoSEQ multiplex PCR. V and J calls and clone size are copied from that table; D and trimming were computed from the DNA. The sample records about 51,000 clones, around 88% being singletons. Deletions cut 4 bases from V and 5 bases from J, with 14 bases between. The CDR3 totals 14 residues. From germline, CDR1 is ENHRY and CDR2 SYGVKD. The source is a man in his fifties or sixties with acute or convalescent COVID-19. The sample comprised peripheral blood. This chain joins TRBV10-3 and TRBJ1-1; D may be TRBD1 (6 bases). The CDR3 bases are TGTGCCATCAGTGGGGCCACAGGGCGTACTGAAGCTTTCTTT. Its translation: CAISGATGRTEAFF.